This T cell receptor beta chain was observed in a study of T-cell memory formation after mild COVID-19. Overall study context: TCR clustering was largely donor specific.

Each CDR3 protein gets one entry after TCRdb re-called the 5' RACE reads with MiXCR. The sample includes under 300,000 distinct CDR3 sequences, roughly 15% of them seen just once. Germline V gives CDR1 LNHDA, CDR2 SQIVND (reference sequence). This CDR3 has 18 amino acids. V gave up 5 bases and J gave up 4 bases, with 21 bases separating them. This clonotype was counted only a few times. The TCR sequence derives from a man between 18 and 29 years old who had mild COVID-19 (a few samples of this study predate the infection). Cell type and time point are not known. The sequencing input was PBMCs or a T cell subset sorted from them (not recorded which). The chain couples TRBV19 to TRBJ2-6, with D possibly being TRBD2 (5 bases). CDR3 bases: TGTGCCAGTAGTGGAGGTGGGATTCGGTATCGGGGGGCCAACGTCCTGACTTTC. It yields the protein CASSGGGIRYRGANVLTF.